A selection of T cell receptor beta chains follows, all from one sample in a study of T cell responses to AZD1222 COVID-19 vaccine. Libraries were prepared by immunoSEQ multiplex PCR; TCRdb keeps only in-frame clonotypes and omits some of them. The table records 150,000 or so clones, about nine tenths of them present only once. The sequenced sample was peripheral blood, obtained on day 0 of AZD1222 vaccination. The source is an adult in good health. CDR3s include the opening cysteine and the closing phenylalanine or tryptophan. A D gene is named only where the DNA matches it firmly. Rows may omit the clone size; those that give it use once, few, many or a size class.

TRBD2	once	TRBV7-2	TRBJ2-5	CASSPASGGLQETQYF	TGTGCCAGCAGCCCCGCTAGCGGGGGCCTCCAAGAGACCCAGTACTTC
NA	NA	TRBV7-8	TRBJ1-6	CASSLGGNKNSPLHF	TGTGCCAGCAGCTTAGGCGGGAACAAAAATTCACCCCTCCACTTT
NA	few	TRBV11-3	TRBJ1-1	CASSSGGVNTEAFF	TGTGCCAGCAGCTCCGGTGGGGTGAACACTGAAGCTTTCTTT
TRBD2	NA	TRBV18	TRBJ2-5	CASSPTSGETQYF	TGTGCCAGCTCACCAACTAGCGGAGAGACCCAGTACTTC
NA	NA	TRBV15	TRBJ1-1	CATSRDRTRTEAFF	TGTGCCACCAGCAGAGACAGGACAAGGACTGAAGCTTTCTTT
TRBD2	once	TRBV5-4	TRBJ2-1	CASSSGGGNSYNEQFF	TGTGCCAGCAGTAGCGGGGGGGGTAACTCCTACAATGAGCAGTTCTTC
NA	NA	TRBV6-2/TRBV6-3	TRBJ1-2	CASSLWDIGYTF	TGTGCCAGCAGCCTGTGGGACATCGGCTACACCTTC
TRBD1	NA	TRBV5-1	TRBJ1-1	CASNPLRTGGIGAFF	TGCGCCAGCAATCCCCTCCGGACAGGGGGCATTGGAGCTTTCTTT
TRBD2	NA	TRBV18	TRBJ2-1	CASSLGTNDNEQFF	TGTGCCAGCTCACTAGGGACTAACGACAATGAGCAGTTCTTC
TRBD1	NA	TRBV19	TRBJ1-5	CASSIGTGRSNQPQHF	TGTGCCAGTAGTATAGGGACAGGGAGAAGCAATCAGCCCCAGCATTTT
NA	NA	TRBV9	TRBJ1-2	CASWGSGTLNYGYTF	TGTGCCAGCTGGGGATCCGGCACCCTGAACTATGGCTACACCTTC
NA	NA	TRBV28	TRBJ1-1	CASSQNTEAFF	TGTGCCAGCAGTCAAAACACTGAAGCTTTCTTT
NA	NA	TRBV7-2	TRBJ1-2	CASSLTPTPGTLNYGYTF	TGTGCCAGCAGCCTAACCCCAACGCCAGGAACCCTTAACTATGGCTACACCTTC
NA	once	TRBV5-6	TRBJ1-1	CASSFGGQNTEAFF	TGTGCCAGCAGCTTTGGTGGACAGAACACTGAAGCTTTCTTT
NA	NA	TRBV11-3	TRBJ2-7	CASSRTETREQYF	TGTGCCAGCAGCCGGACCGAGACCCGCGAGCAGTACTTC
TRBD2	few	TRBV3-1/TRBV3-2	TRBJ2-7	CASRAGGAGEQYF	TGTGCCAGCAGAGCCGGGGGGGCAGGTGAGCAGTACTTC
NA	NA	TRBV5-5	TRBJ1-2	CASSLAIGQSPLYGYTF	TGTGCCAGCAGCTTGGCCATAGGACAGAGCCCCCTTTATGGCTACACCTTC
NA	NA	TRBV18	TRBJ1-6	CASSQTGTYSSYNSPLHF	TGTGCCAGCTCGCAGACCGGGACTTATAGCTCCTATAATTCACCCCTCCACTTT
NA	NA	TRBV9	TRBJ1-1	CASSVEASAGTTEAFF	TGTGCCAGCAGCGTAGAGGCTTCGGCAGGGACCACTGAAGCTTTCTTT
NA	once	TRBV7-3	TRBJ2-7	CASSLAATGPYEQYF	TGTGCCAGCAGCTTAGCAGCGACAGGCCCCTACGAGCAGTACTTC
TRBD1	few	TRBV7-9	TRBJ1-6	CASSLDRANSPLHF	TGTGCCAGCAGTCTTGACAGGGCCAATTCACCCCTCCACTTT
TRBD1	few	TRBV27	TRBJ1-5	CASSFLTGPNQPQHF	TGTGCCAGTTCTTTCCTGACAGGGCCTAATCAGCCCCAGCATTTT
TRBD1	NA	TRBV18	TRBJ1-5	CASSPGTGTGQPQHF	TGTGCCAGCTCCCCCGGGACAGGAACTGGTCAGCCCCAGCATTTT
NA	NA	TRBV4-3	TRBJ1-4	CASSQVIGAAATNEKLFF	TGCGCCAGCAGCCAAGTGATCGGGGCAGCTGCAACTAATGAAAAACTGTTTTTT
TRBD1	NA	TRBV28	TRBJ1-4	CASSPDRGTSEKLFF	TGTGCCAGCAGCCCTGACAGGGGGACGAGTGAAAAACTGTTTTTT
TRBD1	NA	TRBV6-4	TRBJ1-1	CASSDSPSHRQGPEAFF	TGTGCCAGCAGTGACTCACCGAGTCATAGACAGGGCCCTGAAGCTTTCTTT
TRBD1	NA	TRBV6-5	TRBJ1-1	CASRIQGDTEAFF	TGTGCCAGCAGAATACAGGGGGACACTGAAGCTTTCTTT
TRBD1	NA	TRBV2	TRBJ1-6	CASGQGAKGSYNSPLHF	TGTGCCAGCGGACAGGGGGCAAAAGGGTCCTATAATTCACCCCTCCACTTT
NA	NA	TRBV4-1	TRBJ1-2	CASSQWAGDSYYGYTF	TGCGCCAGCAGCCAATGGGCCGGAGACAGCTACTATGGCTACACCTTC
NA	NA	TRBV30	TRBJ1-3	CAWGGAGNTIYF	TGTGCCTGGGGGGGCGCTGGAAACACCATATATTTT
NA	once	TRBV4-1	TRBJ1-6	CASSQLGRDRDSPLHF	TGCGCCAGCAGCCAACTAGGGAGGGATCGGGATTCACCCCTCCACTTT
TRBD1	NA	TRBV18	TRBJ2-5	CASSPDRGIQETQYF	TGTGCCAGCTCACCCGACAGGGGGATCCAAGAGACCCAGTACTTC
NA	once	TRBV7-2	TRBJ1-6	CASSPQGSYNSPLHF	TGTGCCAGCAGCCCCCAGGGGTCCTATAATTCACCCCTCCACTTT
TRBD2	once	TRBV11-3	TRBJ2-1	CASSSETELAGGEQFF	TGTGCCAGCAGCTCAGAAACGGAACTAGCGGGGGGAGAGCAGTTCTTC
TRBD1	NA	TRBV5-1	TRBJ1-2	CASSLADRGFYGYTF	TGCGCCAGCAGCTTGGCGGACAGGGGATTCTATGGCTACACCTTC
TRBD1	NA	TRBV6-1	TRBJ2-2	CASSEWGQGGRYPRSGELFF	TGTGCCAGCAGTGAATGGGGACAGGGTGGAAGGTATCCTCGATCCGGGGAGCTGTTTTTT
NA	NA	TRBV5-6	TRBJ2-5	CASSFRGPQETQYF	TGTGCCAGCAGCTTTAGGGGACCCCAAGAGACCCAGTACTTC
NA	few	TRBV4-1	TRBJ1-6	CASSQDWPSTISTLHF	TGCGCCAGCAGCCAAGATTGGCCCTCCACAATTTCGACCCTCCACTTT
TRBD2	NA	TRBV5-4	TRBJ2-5	CASSLRLSPPRGGEETQYF	TGTGCCAGCAGCTTGCGGCTTTCCCCCCCCCGGGGGGGCGAAGAGACCCAGTACTTC
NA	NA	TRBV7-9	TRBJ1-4	CASSSWGEANEKLFF	TGTGCCAGCAGCTCCTGGGGAGAGGCTAATGAAAAACTGTTTTTT
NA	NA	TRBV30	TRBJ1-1	CAWAEDLNTEAFF	TGTGCCTGGGCAGAAGACCTGAACACTGAAGCTTTCTTT
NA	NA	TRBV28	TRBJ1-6	CASRIGTYSPLHF	TGTGCCAGCAGAATAGGGACTTATTCACCCCTCCACTTT
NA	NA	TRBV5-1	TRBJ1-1	CASSLDGREDTEAFF	TGCGCCAGCAGCTTGGATGGAAGGGAGGACACTGAAGCTTTCTTT
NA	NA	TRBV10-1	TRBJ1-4	CASSKSGGEKLFF	TGCGCCAGCAGTAAATCCGGTGGTGAAAAACTGTTTTTT
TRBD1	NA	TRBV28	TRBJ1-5	CASSLGQTKQPQHF	TGTGCCAGCAGTTTGGGACAGACTAAACAGCCCCAGCATTTT
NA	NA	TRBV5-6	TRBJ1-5	CASSLDQPQHF	TGTGCCAGCAGCTTGGATCAGCCCCAGCATTTT
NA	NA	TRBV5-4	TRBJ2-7	CASSLASTYEQYF	TGTGCCAGCAGCTTGGCCTCAACCTACGAGCAGTACTTC
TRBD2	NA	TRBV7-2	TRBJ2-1	CASSFQRGPNEQFF	TGTGCCAGCAGCTTCCAGCGGGGCCCCAATGAGCAGTTCTTC
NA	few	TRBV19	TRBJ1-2	CASSISRQLLNYGYTF	TGTGCCAGTAGTATCAGTCGACAGCTCCTTAACTATGGCTACACCTTC
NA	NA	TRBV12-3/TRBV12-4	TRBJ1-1	CASMGMNTEAFF	TGTGCCAGCATGGGGATGAACACTGAAGCTTTCTTT
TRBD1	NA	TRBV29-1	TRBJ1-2	CSVAAGGDYGYTF	TGCAGCGTTGCGGCAGGGGGTGACTATGGCTACACCTTC
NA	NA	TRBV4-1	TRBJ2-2	CASSQDPPPWSGELFF	TGCGCCAGCAGCCAAGACCCACCCCCCTGGAGCGGGGAGCTGTTTTTT
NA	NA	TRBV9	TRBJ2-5	CASSPGNQETQYF	TGTGCCAGCAGCCCCGGGAACCAAGAGACCCAGTACTTC
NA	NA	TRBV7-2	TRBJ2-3	CASTVWRGPGDTQYF	TGTGCCAGCACCGTCTGGCGGGGGCCGGGAGATACGCAGTATTTT
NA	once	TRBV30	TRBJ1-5	CAWSVGNNIPHQPQHF	TGTGCCTGGAGTGTCGGCAATAACATACCCCACCAGCCCCAGCATTTT
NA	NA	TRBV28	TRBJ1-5	CASWGHSGGAQPQHF	TGTGCCAGCTGGGGTCATTCCGGGGGCGCGCAGCCCCAGCATTTT
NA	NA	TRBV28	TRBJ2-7	CASRDKVTYEQYF	TGTGCCAGCAGGGACAAAGTGACCTACGAGCAGTACTTC
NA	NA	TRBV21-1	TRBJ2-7	CASSKFLFLTSRDRGYEQYF	TGTGCCAGCAGCAAATTTTTATTTTTGACCAGCCGGGACAGGGGGTACGAGCAGTACTTC